The 2 T cell receptor beta chains below were found in one sample sequenced in a study of T cell changes during pregnancy in multiple sclerosis. Using immunoSEQ multiplex PCR, the repertoire was profiled, and TCRdb retains in-frame clones only, with some absent. The table records more than 85,000 clones, around 94% of them present only once. Sample: peripheral blood, taken after pregnancy. These TCRs come from a female donor in good health, enrolled as a control in a pregnancy study.

In DNA, the CDR3 is TGTGCCAGCAGCTTAGGAATTCAGTTTCAGTTCTTC. Encoded protein: CASSLGIQFQFF. The V and J genes are TRBV11-2 and TRBJ2-1; D gene uncertain. The CDR3 runs to 12 residues. CDR1 SGHAT and CDR2 FQNNGV come from the germline V gene. V was cut by 1 base and J by 13 bases, with 11 bases left in between.

The rearrangement uses TRBV19 and TRBJ2-6, with D uncertain. Germline CDR1 LNHDA, CDR2 SQIVND (reference sequence). This CDR3 comprises 14 residues. With 1 base removed from V and 4 bases from J, the gap between germline ends came to 5 bases. The CDR3 coding sequence is TGTGCCAGTAGTATAGTAAGCGGGGCCAACGTCCTGACTTTC. Translation gives CASSIVSGANVLTF.